Many counts were recorded for the clone carrying this TCR beta chain. These data come from a study of read filtering for tumor transcriptome and immune sequencing. The library was built from roughly 400 ng RNA with molecular barcoded adaptors for alpha/delta and beta/gamma chains. TCRdb reprocessed the reads with MiXCR, giving one entry per CDR3 protein. The data show some 130,000 distinct CDR3 sequences, with around 13% seen just once and about 7.7% held by the top ten. CDR1 and CDR2 from the germline V gene are DFQATT and SNEGSKA (reference sequence). This CDR3 has 15 amino acids. With 4 bases removed from V and 0 bases from J, the gap between germline ends came to 16 bases.

This clonotype originated in a donor at least 40 years old with multiple myeloma. The sequencing sample was made of a population of CD138-negative cells sorted from bone marrow. This rearrangement joins TRBV20-1 to TRBJ2-7, with D perhaps TRBD2 (6 bases). The CDR3, as DNA: TGCAGTGCTACCCCCTTGACCGGGGGCTCCTACGAGCAGTACTTC. Translating gives CSATPLTGGSYEQYF.